Listed here are 26 T cell receptor beta chains from one sample, sequenced in a study of shared clonotypes between healthy human individuals. Clones were read by immunoSEQ multiplex PCR, and TCRdb kept only the in-frame ones, dropping some. The sample gives about 380,000 clones, 95% to 97% of which show up once; less than 0.35% is in the top ten. The specimen was memory CD8+ T cells sorted from blood. Subset here: CD45RO+ cells pooled with CCR7-negative TemRA cells. The receptor source for this set is a man aged 25-40 years in good health.

In its sample, this clone was seen once. The junction and the germline gene differ at one end; a read error may be behind it. This chain joins TRBV2 and TRBJ2-7, with no clear D. CDR1 is SNHLY and CDR2 is FYNNEI in the germline V gene. The CDR3 loop spans 12 amino acids. CDR3 bases: TGTGCCAGCAGCCAAGACATATACGAGCAGTGCTTC. Its protein is CASSQDIYEQCF.

This chain uses TRBV4-2 with TRBJ1-4; weak D call: TRBD1 (5 bases). This CDR3 region has 14 residues. CDR1 and CDR2 from the germline V gene are LGHNA and YNFKEQ. Trimming left V 1 base short and J 10 bases short, with 13 bases between. CDR3 in amino acids: CASSQVAREVKLFF. As DNA, the CDR3 is TGTGCCAGCAGCCAAGTAGCCAGGGAAGTAAAACTGTTTTTT.

In this sample, this clone turned up once. The genes are TRBV6-1 and TRBJ2-3; TRBD1 aligns across 10 bases. This CDR3 is 15 amino acids long. V dropped 6 bases and J dropped 6; count of bases not matched to a gene: 9. The V gene's germline CDR1 is MNHNS and CDR2 SASEGT. The CDR3 nucleotides are TGTGCCAGCAGGGCCTTGGGACAGGGGTTGGATACGCAGTATTTT. Translating it yields CASRALGQGLDTQYF.

This clone showed up just once. This chain uses TRBV21-1 with TRBJ2-3; the D call TRBD2 from the table was never checked on the DNA. TRBV21-1 is a pseudogene locus. The CDR3 is 19 residues long. CDR3 amino acids: CASSKVGGKGWIGTDTQYF. CDR3 DNA sequence: TGTGCCAGCAGCAAAGTGGGAGGGAAGGGGTGGATCGGCACAGATACGCAGTATTTT.

The chain combines TRBV15 with TRBJ2-1; the match to TRBD2 covers 7 bases. The CDR3 sequence is 17 residues long. V lost 1 base, J lost 2 bases, and 8 bases stayed unmatched. Germline CDR1 reads LNHNV; CDR2 reads YYDKDF (reference sequence). The CDR3 DNA reads as TGTGCCACCAGCAGAGGTTGGGAGGGAGATCCCTACAATGAGCAGTTCTTC. Its protein product is CATSRGWEGDPYNEQFF.

This chain connects TRBV11-2 to TRBJ2-2; 10 nucleotides line up with TRBD1. Germline V gene data show CDR1 as SGHAT and CDR2 as FQNNGV. The CDR3 has 17 residues. V lost 1 base and J lost 3; bases outside the gene matches: 5. The CDR3 sequence is CASSLGDRGRYTGELFF. In DNA, the CDR3 is TGTGCCAGCAGCTTAGGTGACAGGGGGCGGTACACCGGGGAGCTGTTTTTT.

The J gene is TRBJ2-7, the V gene TRBV21-1; the DNA was not compared with TRBD2, the D call given in the table. TRBV21-1 is a documented pseudogene. The CDR3 runs 14 residues. The CDR3 is CATLDPPSSYEQYF. As DNA, the CDR3 is TGTGCCACACTAGATCCTCCCAGCTCCTACGAGCAGTACTTC.

As regards this clone: This same CDR3 is encoded by further DNA sequences in the sample. The chain recombines TRBV5-1 with TRBJ1-5; D uncertain. V was cut by 0 bases and J by 3 bases, with 7 bases left in between. This CDR3 comprises 14 residues. Germline loops: CDR1 SGHRS, CDR2 YFSETQ. For the CDR3, the DNA is TGCGCCAGCAGCTTGGGGCCCTTCAATCAGCCCCAGCATTTT. It translates to CASSLGPFNQPQHF.

The chain carries TRBV7-9 and TRBJ2-1; D possibly corresponds to TRBD1 (6 bases). The germline CDR1 and CDR2 sequences are SEHNR and FQNEAQ (reference sequence). V dropped 1 base and J dropped 4 bases, with 11 bases sitting between them. The CDR3 sequence is 15 residues long. CDR3 protein: CASSLGAGVYNEQFF. The CDR3 region has the DNA TGTGCCAGCAGCTTAGGGGCAGGGGTGTACAATGAGCAGTTCTTC. Full variable domain (missing parts from reference TRBV7-9 and TRBJ2-1): DTGVSQNPRHKITKRGQNVTFRCDPISEHNRLYWYRQTLGQGPEFLTYFQNEAQLEKSRLLSDRFSAERPKGSFSTLEIQRTEQGDSAMYLCASSLGAGVYNEQFFGPGTRLTVL.

Written as DNA, the CDR3 is TGTGCCAGCAGCTTTTCCAGCGGGAGGAAGGGAGATACGCAGTATTTT. It specifies CASSFSSGRKGDTQYF. This chain connects TRBV7-9 to TRBJ2-3; 9 bases fit TRBD2. V was pared by 3 bases and J by 5 bases, with 9 bases of the junction left unmatched. The CDR3 loop spans 16 amino acids. Germline lookup yields CDR1 SEHNR and CDR2 FQNEAQ (reference sequence).

With respect to this clone: The sample has other DNA sequences that encode this CDR3 too. The chain couples TRBV5-6 to TRBJ2-3, with D hard to call. Trimming took 0 bases from V and 0 from J, leaving 2 bases between them. CDR3 length equals 13 residues. Germline assignment: CDR1 SGHDT and CDR2 YYEEEE. In DNA, the CDR3 is TGTGCCAGCAGCTTGGACAGCACAGATACGCAGTATTTT. It yields the protein CASSLDSTDTQYF.

This chain connects TRBV7-2 to TRBJ1-1, with D tentatively TRBD1 (6 bases). V lost 7 bases to trimming and J lost 0 bases, with 9 bases between them. Germline V gives CDR1 SGHTA, CDR2 FQGNSA. The CDR3 loop spans 13 amino acids. DNA of the CDR3: TGTGCCAGCACTAGGGGGTTGAACACTGAAGCTTTCTTT. Its protein is CASTRGLNTEAFF.

This rearrangement joins TRBV25-1 to TRBJ2-2; maybe TRBD1 (6 bases). Trimming took off 10 bases at V and 0 bases at J, with 9 bases between the two ends. The CDR3 contains 13 residues. In germline, CDR1 is MGHDK, CDR2 SYGVNS. The CDR3 nucleotides read TGTGCCACCGGACAGCCGAACACCGGGGAGCTGTTTTTT. Residues: CATGQPNTGELFF.

Of note for this clone: The sample contains more than one DNA sequence encoding this CDR3. The V and J genes are TRBV20-1 and TRBJ2-1, with D possibly TRBD2 on 5 matching bases. The CDR3 extends over 11 amino acids. Germline-derived CDR1 and CDR2 are DFQATT and SNEGSKA (reference sequence). The V end was cut by 6 bases, the J end by 6 bases, with 9 bases between. The CDR3 DNA reads as TGCAGTGCCAGGCGGGCCAATGAGCAGTTCTTC. Protein: CSARRANEQFF.

The V and J genes are TRBV4-2 and TRBJ2-7; 8 bases match TRBD2. The trim removed 3 bases at V and 4 bases at J, leaving 5 bases unmatched. The CDR3 has 14 residues. Per germline, CDR1 LGHNA and CDR2 YNFKEQ. CDR3 DNA sequence: TGTGCCAGCAGCCAGAGACCTAGCGGGTACGAGCAGTACTTC. Translated: CASSQRPSGYEQYF.

The chain employs TRBV7-9 and TRBJ2-5, with D perhaps given as TRBD1 or TRBD2 (5 bases each). Germline CDR1 and CDR2: SEHNR and FQNEAQ (reference sequence). The CDR3 spans 16 residues. The germline V and J ends were trimmed by 5 bases and 4 bases, with 20 bases remaining between them. Here the CDR3 reads CASSPGALRLRETQYF. CDR3 in DNA: TGTGCCAGCAGCCCCGGGGCCCTTAGGTTGAGAGAGACCCAGTACTTC. Using reference TRBV7-9 and TRBJ2-5 for the parts outside the CDR3, the full variable domain is DTGVSQNPRHKITKRGQNVTFRCDPISEHNRLYWYRQTLGQGPEFLTYFQNEAQLEKSRLLSDRFSAERPKGSFSTLEIQRTEQGDSAMYLCASSPGALRLRETQYFGPGTRLLVL.

The chain joins TRBV5-4 to TRBJ1-1; D is ambiguous. The V and J ends lost 6 bases and 2 bases respectively, with 5 bases between them. The CDR3 extends over 11 amino acids. From germline, CDR1 is SGHNT and CDR2 YYREEE (reference sequence). In nucleotides, the CDR3 is TGTGCCAGCAACAGCAACACTGAAGCTTTCTTT. It codes for CASNSNTEAFF.

J is TRBJ2-7 and V is TRBV29-1; no reliable D call. The CDR3 has 12 residues. V shed 6 bases and J shed 1 base, with 10 bases lying between them. Germline V gene lookup returns CDR1 SQVTM and CDR2 ANQGSEA. In nucleotides, the CDR3 is TGCAGCGTCCTAACAGAATCCTACGAGCAGTACTTC. As protein: CSVLTESYEQYF.

This rearrangement joins TRBV6-6 to TRBJ1-1, with 7 positions matching TRBD1. Trimming at V came to 8 bases and at J to 1 base, leaving 10 bases not matched to a gene. Per the germline V gene, CDR1 is MNHNY and CDR2 is SVGAGI (reference sequence). The CDR3 consists of 15 residues. CDR3 DNA: TGTGCCAGCTGGCAAAGGGGGCTTGCGAACACTGAAGCTTTCTTT. It encodes CASWQRGLANTEAFF.

V gene TRBV7-9 combines with J gene TRBJ1-5; maybe TRBD1 (6 bases). This CDR3 region has 17 residues. Trimming left V 3 bases short and J 5 bases short, with 20 bases between. CDR1 SEHNR and CDR2 FQNEAQ come from the germline V gene (reference sequence). The CDR3 region is CASSFSPGQGPDQPQHF. CDR3 coding DNA: TGTGCCAGCAGCTTCTCTCCGGGACAAGGTCCTGATCAGCCCCAGCATTTT. Full variable domain (outside the CDR3, taken from reference TRBV7-9 and TRBJ1-5): DTGVSQNPRHKITKRGQNVTFRCDPISEHNRLYWYRQTLGQGPEFLTYFQNEAQLEKSRLLSDRFSAERPKGSFSTLEIQRTEQGDSAMYLCASSFSPGQGPDQPQHFGDGTRLSIL.

The chain links TRBV30 to TRBJ1-2; D uncertain. Trimming shortened V by 0 bases and J by 1 base, and 12 bases separated the two germline ends. Germline CDR1 GTSNPN, CDR2 SVGIG (reference sequence). CDR3 length: 15 amino acids. CDR3 nucleotide sequence: TGTGCCTGGAGTGTTTCGGGCGGAGGTAACTATGGCTACACCTTC. It codes for CAWSVSGGGNYGYTF. The whole variable domain, remainder taken from reference TRBV30 and TRBJ1-2, is SQTIHQWPATLVQPVGSPLSLECTVEGTSNPNLYWYRQAAGRGLQLLFYSVGIGQISSEVPQNLSASRPQDRQFILSSKKLLLSDSGFYLCAWSVSGGGNYGYTFGSGTRLTVV.

The CDR3 DNA is TGTGCCAGTACCAGCACACCGTTCGGGTATGGCTACACCTTC. It translates to CASTSTPFGYGYTF. This chain uses TRBV19 with TRBJ1-2; D is uncertain. Trimming removed 7 bases at V and 5 bases at J, with 17 bases between. The CDR3 contains 14 residues. Germline loops: CDR1 LNHDA, CDR2 SQIVND (reference sequence).

The CDR3 nucleotides read TGCGCCAGCAGCTACGGACTAGCGGGAGAGGGTACGCAGTATTTT. Protein sequence: CASSYGLAGEGTQYF. This chain connects TRBV5-1 to TRBJ2-3, with 13 bases aligning to TRBD2. Trimming cost V 3 bases and J 8 bases; bases outside gene matches: 6. Germline assignment: CDR1 SGHRS and CDR2 YFSETQ. The CDR3 covers 15 residues. Filled out from reference TRBV5-1 and TRBJ2-3, the complete variable domain reads KAGVTQTPRYLIKTRGQQVTLSCSPISGHRSVSWYQQTPGQGLQFLFEYFSETQRNKGNFPGRFSGRQFSNSRSEMNVSTLELGDSALYLCASSYGLAGEGTQYFGPGTRLTVL.

The chain employs TRBV4-1 and TRBJ2-2, with 10 bases fitting TRBD2. Trimming cost V 7 bases and J 4 bases; bases outside gene matches: 12. The length of the CDR3 is 17 residues. CDR1 and CDR2 from the germline V gene are MGHRA and YSYEKL. As DNA, the CDR3 is TGCGCCAGCAAAACTCTAGCGGGAGTTGGGAGCACCGGGGAGCTGTTTTTT. This translates into CASKTLAGVGSTGELFF.

The chain carries TRBV13 and TRBJ1-1; D is possibly TRBD1 (5 bases). The CDR3 is 11 residues long. V dropped 6 bases and J dropped 4 bases, with 6 bases sitting between them. Germline lookup yields CDR1 PRHDT and CDR2 FYEKMQ (reference sequence). This CDR3 is CASRGGTEAFF. CDR3 DNA sequence: TGTGCCAGCAGGGGGGGCACTGAAGCTTTCTTT. Complete variable domain (other parts from reference TRBV13 and TRBJ1-1): AAGVIQSPRHLIKEKRETATLKCYPIPRHDTVYWYQQGPGQDPQFLISFYEKMQSDKGSIPDRFSAQQFSDYHSELNMSSLELGDSALYFCASRGGTEAFFGQGTRLTVV.

The chain combines TRBV9 with TRBJ2-3, with D possibly called TRBD1 or TRBD2 (6 bases each). This CDR3 contains 17 residues. The V end lost 0 bases, the J end lost 0 bases, and 14 bases lay between the germline ends. Germline CDR1 is SGDLS and CDR2 is YYNGEE. Here the CDR3 DNA reads TGTGCCAGCAGCGTAGTTGGACGGGGGCCTAGCACAGATACGCAGTATTTT. This gives the protein CASSVVGRGPSTDTQYF.